This TCR beta chain is from a study of CD8 T cells in Susac syndrome. The germline gives CDR1 SGDLS, CDR2 YYNGEE. V shed 4 bases and J shed 7 bases, with 5 bases lying between them. The CDR3 spans 10 residues. When the RNA was reverse transcribed, random hexamers were used with an input of about 0.45 to 1 ug. Each CDR3 protein gets one entry after TCRdb re-called the immunoSEQ multiplex PCR reads with MiXCR. The table includes some 300,000 distinct CDR3 sequences, 89% detected once. Specimen: CD8+ T cells from PBMCs. The chain employs TRBV9 and TRBJ1-2; D unclear. The TCR comes from a human donor with multiple sclerosis. The CDR3 nucleotides read TGTGCCAGCAGCCCCCCTGGCTACACCTTC. This encodes CASSPPGYTF.